This record looks at one T cell receptor (beta chain) sequence and its context. Germline V gene data show CDR1 as KGHSH and CDR2 as LQKENI. The CDR3 length is 19 residues. Trimming at V came to 3 bases and at J to 9 bases, leaving 19 bases not matched to a gene. Clones were read by immunoSEQ multiplex PCR, and TCRdb kept only the in-frame ones, dropping some. This sample has some 85,000 clones, with more than 80% found just once. This record comes from a study of blood T cell repertoires in COVID-19. The sequencing input was peripheral blood. The sequence came from a woman older than 75 with acute or convalescent COVID-19. The chain is built from TRBV18 and TRBJ2-1, with 11 bases that match TRBD2. CDR3 amino acids: CASSPPQILLAGVMGEQFF. The CDR3 DNA is TGTGCCAGCTCACCGCCTCAAATCTTACTAGCGGGAGTGATGGGTGAGCAGTTCTTC.